These 23 T cell receptor beta chains were all obtained from the same sample, sequenced in a study of regulatory T cells in long-lasting Graves disease. Both iRepertoire HTBI primers and Arm-PCR of CDR3 regions were used to build the TCR beta libraries. One entry per CDR3 protein, called by TCRdb with MiXCR from the multiplex PCR reads. The profile covers approximately 400,000 distinct CDR3 sequences, with roughly 15% appearing a single time and under 9% taken by the ten largest. The sample's time point: newly diagnosed GD, antithyroid drugs for less than 3 months. The TCR library was made from RNA extracted from PBMCs. These data were also reused for a study on T cells in Graves' hyperthyroidism and ophthalmopathy.

Specimen: peripheral blood mononuclear cells (PBMCs), collected at new diagnosis, from a patient treated with antithyroid drugs. The receptor set was obtained from a woman in her 40s with Graves disease.

At least ten counts were recorded for this clonotype. The chain joins TRBV20-1 to TRBJ2-1; 7 bases are shared with TRBD2. Germline-derived CDR1 and CDR2 are DFQATT and SNEGSKA (reference sequence). The length of the CDR3 is 18 residues. Unmatched junction bases numbered 17, after V lost 6 bases and J lost 0 bases. CDR3 sequence reads: CSATGPGGSAHSYNEQFF. The CDR3 nucleotides are TGCAGTGCAACCGGTCCTGGCGGGAGCGCACACTCCTACAATGAGCAGTTCTTC.

This clonotype was detected ten times or more. The chain joins TRBV9 to TRBJ1-3; D not certain. Germline lookup yields CDR1 SGDLS and CDR2 YYNGEE. Trimming shortened V by 4 bases and J by 4 bases, and 15 bases separated the two germline ends. This CDR3 region has 15 residues. The CDR3 sequence: CASSPVAGSGNTIYF. The CDR3 region has the DNA TGTGCCAGCAGCCCAGTCGCGGGTTCCGGAAACACCATATATTTT.

The chain couples TRBV7-9 to TRBJ2-7; TRBD1 agrees at 10 bases. J gave up 2 bases and V 4 bases, and 2 bases lay outside the gene matches. Looked up from germline, CDR1 is SEHNR and CDR2 is FQNEAQ (reference sequence). This CDR3 spans 14 amino acids. CDR3 nucleotides: TGTGCCAGCAGCTCAGACAGGGGGCCCTACGAGCAGTACTTC. Protein sequence: CASSSDRGPYEQYF.

The chain combines TRBV18 with TRBJ1-2; no clear D. The ends were cut back, 2 bases at V and 6 bases at J, with 10 bases in the middle. Germline-derived CDR1 and CDR2 are KGHSH and LQKENI. The length of the CDR3 is 13 residues. CDR3 nucleotides: TGTGCCAGCTCACCAGACCGGAACAATGGCTACACCTTC. Protein: CASSPDRNNGYTF. Filled out from reference TRBV18 and TRBJ1-2, the complete variable domain reads NAGVMQNPRHLVRRRGQEARLRCSPMKGHSHVYWYRQLPEEGLKFMVYLQKENIIDESGMPKERFSAEFPKEGPSILRIQQVVRGDSAAYFCASSPDRNNGYTFGSGTRLTVV.

This clonotype was detected ten times or more. J is TRBJ2-1 and V is TRBV30, with D perhaps matching TRBD2 (6 bases). The CDR3 spans 15 residues. Trimming took 1 base from V and 0 from J, leaving 10 bases between them. Germline V CDR1 and CDR2: GTSNPN, SVGIG (reference sequence). The CDR3 spells CAWSGAGISYNEQFF. The CDR3 bases are TGTGCCTGGAGTGGCGCGGGGATCTCCTACAATGAGCAGTTCTTC.

This clonotype was counted many times. The chain carries TRBV3-1 and TRBJ2-1; D is uncertain. From germline, CDR1 is LGHDT and CDR2 YNNKEL (reference sequence). CDR3 size: 14 residues. V lost 1 base and J lost 4, with 8 bases in between. CDR3 in amino acids: CASSQAELYNEQFF. The CDR3 nucleotides are TGTGCCAGCAGCCAAGCCGAGCTATACAATGAGCAGTTCTTC.

The rearrangement links TRBV11-2 to TRBJ2-3; D call uncertain. V was shortened by 0 bases and J by 6 bases, with 10 bases between the two germline ends. This CDR3 spans 14 amino acids. Germline V gene data show CDR1 as SGHAT and CDR2 as FQNNGV. DNA of the CDR3: TGTGCCAGCAGCTTAGACCCGTTGGGGGATACGCAGTATTTT. It is translated as CASSLDPLGDTQYF.

This clonotype appeared a few times. This chain joins TRBV28 and TRBJ2-1; 7 bases agree with TRBD2. There are 14 residues in the CDR3. Germline CDR1 MDHEN, CDR2 SYDVKM. The V and J ends lost 2 bases and 9 bases, in that order; junction bases with no gene match: 7. The CDR3 region is CASSLNLAAGEQFF. The DNA for the CDR3 is TGTGCCAGCAGTTTAAACCTAGCGGCCGGTGAGCAGTTCTTC. Complete variable domain (other parts from reference TRBV28 and TRBJ2-1): DVKVTQSSRYLVKRTGEKVFLECVQDMDHENMFWYRQDPGLGLRLIYFSYDVKMKEKGDIPEGYSVSREKKERFSLILESASTNQTSMYLCASSLNLAAGEQFFGPGTRLTVL.

This clonotype was recorded many times. V and J are TRBV7-2 and TRBJ2-3, with 8 bases fitting TRBD2. The trim removed 1 base at V and 3 bases at J, leaving 9 bases unmatched. The CDR3 spans 17 residues. Germline CDR1 and CDR2: SGHTA and FQGNSA. CDR3: CASSLVSAGVPTDTQYF. In nucleotides, the CDR3 is TGTGCCAGCAGCTTAGTATCAGCGGGAGTTCCTACAGATACGCAGTATTTT.

This clonotype was recorded many times. The rearrangement uses TRBV12-5 and TRBJ2-2; 11 bases align to TRBD2. Germline loops: CDR1 LGHNT, CDR2 FRNRAP. The CDR3 length is 21 residues. Trimming cost V 0 bases and J 2 bases; bases outside gene matches: 14. The CDR3 DNA reads as TGTGCTAGTGGTTTGGTGCTAGCGGGAGGAACGCCGACTTTTAACACCGGGGAGCTGTTTTTT. It is translated as CASGLVLAGGTPTFNTGELFF.

The CDR3 spells CASSPWDRESQPQHF. DNA of the CDR3: TGCGCCAGCAGCCCCTGGGACAGAGAGTCTCAGCCCCAGCATTTT. This chain links TRBV4-1 with TRBJ1-5; 7 positions match TRBD1. The V and J ends lost 4 bases and 6 bases, in that order; junction bases with no gene match: 9. This CDR3 spans 15 amino acids. The V gene's germline CDR1 is MGHRA and CDR2 YSYEKL.

This clonotype was counted a few times. This likely reflects a read error, since a far larger clone is one base away. The V gene is TRBV24-1, the J gene TRBJ2-3, with 8 bases matching TRBD2. TRBJ2-1 matches the DNA end more closely, so the J call is doubtful. Germline CDR1 is KGHDR and CDR2 is SFDVKD. The CDR3 has 14 amino acids. The CDR3 DNA follows: TGTGCCACCAGTGGCCCGGATAGCGGGACTGAGCAGTTCTTC. Protein product: CATSGPDSGTEQFF.

With regard to this clonotype: Possible read error: a much larger clone is one base away. The chain couples TRBV13 to TRBJ2-3; 13 bases agree with TRBD2. CDR1 is PRHDT, CDR2 FYEKMQ, per germline (reference sequence). The V gene end was trimmed by 6 bases and the J gene end by 8 bases; junction bases not matched to a gene: 8. The CDR3 is 15 amino acids. The CDR3 spells CASSLGTSGAGTQYF. DNA of the CDR3: TGTGCCAGCAGTCTAGGGACTAGCGGGGCAGGTACGCAGTATTTT.

In this sample, this clonotype turned up a few times. This chain links TRBV6-2 or TRBV6-3 with TRBJ2-3, with TRBD2 as a possible D gene (5 bases). Per the germline V gene, CDR1 is MNHEY and CDR2 is SVGEGT. This CDR3 is 15 amino acids long. Trimming left V 0 bases short and J 2 bases short, with 9 bases between. CDR3 region: CASSYSLATTDTQYF. CDR3 DNA sequence: TGTGCCAGCAGTTACTCTCTAGCTACCACAGATACGCAGTATTTT.

A note on this clonotype: Just one base apart from a much larger clone, this may be a read error. The chain recombines TRBV6-1 with TRBJ2-7; the match to TRBD1 covers 7 bases. This CDR3 comprises 19 residues. Germline CDR1 and CDR2: MNHNS and SASEGT. The V and J ends lost 7 bases and 0 bases, in that order; junction bases with no gene match: 21. CDR3 nucleotides: TGTGCCAGCACCGACAGGCTGATTCCGGGACAGAGGATCTCCTACGAGCAGTACTTC. Residues: CASTDRLIPGQRISYEQYF.

This clonotype was seen at least ten times. J is TRBJ1-5 and V is TRBV12-3 or TRBV12-4; TRBD1 is a possible D gene (6 bases). This CDR3 spans 15 amino acids. Trimming took 3 bases from V and 0 from J, leaving 9 bases between them. CDR3 sequence (DNA): TGTGCCAGCAGTTTTAGGGGGTCTAGCAATCAGCCCCAGCATTTT. Its protein product is CASSFRGSSNQPQHF.

This clonotype turned up a few times. This chain links TRBV4-3 with TRBJ2-7, with D possibly matching TRBD1 (6 bases). The CDR3 runs 14 residues. The ends were cut back, 0 bases at V and 2 bases at J, with 8 bases in the middle. CDR1 and CDR2 (germline): LGHNA, YSLEER. In DNA, the CDR3 is TGCGCCAGCAGCCAAGAGGACAGTACCTACGAGCAGTACTTC. Residues: CASSQEDSTYEQYF.

The chain has TRBV6-1 and TRBJ2-7, with D perhaps given as TRBD1 or TRBD2 (5 bases each). Germline CDR1 is MNHNS and CDR2 is SASEGT. The CDR3 consists of 17 residues. V was pared by 0 bases and J by 3 bases, with 18 bases between. CDR3 sequence: CASSEALLMAGSYEQYF. The CDR3 region has the DNA TGTGCCAGCAGTGAAGCGCTTCTTATGGCAGGGAGCTACGAGCAGTACTTC.

In its sample, this clonotype was seen many times. The chain links TRBV20-1 to TRBJ2-1; 8 nucleotides agree with TRBD2. The CDR3 has 12 amino acids. Germline CDR1 is DFQATT and CDR2 is SNEGSKA (reference sequence). Trimming removed 3 bases from V and 8 bases from J; junction bases left unmatched: 3. The CDR3 sequence is CSASGRAHEQFF. For the CDR3, the DNA is TGCAGTGCTAGCGGGAGGGCCCATGAGCAGTTCTTC.

This clonotype showed up many times. The V and J genes are TRBV12-3 or TRBV12-4 and TRBJ2-6, with 9 bases aligning to TRBD1. There are 16 residues in the CDR3. Trimming removed 6 bases from V and 0 bases from J; junction bases left unmatched: 3. The CDR3 nucleotides are TGTGCCAGCAGACCGGGACAGGGCTCTGGGGCCAACGTCCTGACTTTC. Its protein is CASRPGQGSGANVLTF.

This clonotype was counted only a few times. V and J are TRBV5-1 and TRBJ1-1; D is perhaps TRBD1 (5 bases). V was cut by 0 bases and J by 2 bases, with 11 bases left in between. Germline CDR1 reads SGHRS; CDR2 reads YFSETQ. The CDR3 is made up of 15 amino acids. CDR3 DNA sequence: TGCGCCAGCAGCTTGGTGTATGGGACCAACACTGAAGCTTTCTTT. It specifies CASSLVYGTNTEAFF.

This clonotype was detected ten times or more. The chain carries TRBV27 and TRBJ2-1; D may be TRBD2 (5 bases). This CDR3 is 16 amino acids long. V was shortened by 4 bases and J by 0 bases, with 13 bases between the two germline ends. The V gene's germline CDR1 is MNHEY and CDR2 SMNVEV (reference sequence). The CDR3 here is CASSSPTRDSYNEQFF. The CDR3 DNA is TGTGCCAGCAGTTCACCTACTAGAGACTCCTACAATGAGCAGTTCTTC.

Points on this clonotype: The junction does not match germline at one end; this may be a read error. The V gene is TRBV5-4, the J gene TRBJ2-1, with TRBD1 matching 9 bases. Germline loops: CDR1 SGHNT, CDR2 YYREEE (reference sequence). The CDR3 has 15 amino acids. The CDR3 loop reads CASSFGQGWGNEQSF. The CDR3 region has the DNA TGTGCCAGCAGCTTTGGACAGGGGTGGGGCAATGAGCAGTCCTTC.